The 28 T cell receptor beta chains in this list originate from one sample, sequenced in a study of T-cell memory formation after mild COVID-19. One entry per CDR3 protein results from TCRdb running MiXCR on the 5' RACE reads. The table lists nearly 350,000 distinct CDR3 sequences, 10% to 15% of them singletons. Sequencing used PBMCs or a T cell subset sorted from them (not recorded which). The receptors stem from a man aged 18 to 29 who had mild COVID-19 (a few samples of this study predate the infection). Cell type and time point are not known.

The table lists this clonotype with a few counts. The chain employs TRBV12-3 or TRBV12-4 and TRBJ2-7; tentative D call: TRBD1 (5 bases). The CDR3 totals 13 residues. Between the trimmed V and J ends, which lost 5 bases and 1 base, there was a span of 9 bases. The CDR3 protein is CASSTTVSYEQYF. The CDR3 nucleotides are TGTGCCAGCAGTACGACAGTGTCCTACGAGCAGTACTTC.

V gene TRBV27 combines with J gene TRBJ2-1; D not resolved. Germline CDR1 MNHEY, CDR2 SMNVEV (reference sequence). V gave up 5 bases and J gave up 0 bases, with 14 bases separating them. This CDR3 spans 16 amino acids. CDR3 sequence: CASSDPTRSSYNEQFF. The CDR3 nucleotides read TGTGCCAGCAGTGACCCCACTCGGAGCTCCTACAATGAGCAGTTCTTC.

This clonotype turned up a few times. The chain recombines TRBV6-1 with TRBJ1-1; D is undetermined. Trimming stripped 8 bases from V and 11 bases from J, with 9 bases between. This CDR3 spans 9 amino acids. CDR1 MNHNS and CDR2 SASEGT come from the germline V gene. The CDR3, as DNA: TGTGCCAGCGGGGTGGCGGCTTTCTTT. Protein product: CASGVAAFF.

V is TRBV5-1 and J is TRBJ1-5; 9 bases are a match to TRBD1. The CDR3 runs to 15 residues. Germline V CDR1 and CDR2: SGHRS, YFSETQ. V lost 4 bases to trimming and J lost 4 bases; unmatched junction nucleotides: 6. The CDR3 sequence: CASSATGGWNQPQHF. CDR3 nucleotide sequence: TGCGCCAGCAGCGCCACAGGGGGCTGGAATCAGCCCCAGCATTTT.

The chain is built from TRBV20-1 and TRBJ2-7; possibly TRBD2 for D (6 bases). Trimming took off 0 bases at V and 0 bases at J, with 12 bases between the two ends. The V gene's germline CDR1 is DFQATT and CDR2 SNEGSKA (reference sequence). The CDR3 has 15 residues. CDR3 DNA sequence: TGCAGTGCTAGAGATCCGGGGGTGAACTCCTACGAGCAGTACGTC. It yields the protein CSARDPGVNSYEQYV.

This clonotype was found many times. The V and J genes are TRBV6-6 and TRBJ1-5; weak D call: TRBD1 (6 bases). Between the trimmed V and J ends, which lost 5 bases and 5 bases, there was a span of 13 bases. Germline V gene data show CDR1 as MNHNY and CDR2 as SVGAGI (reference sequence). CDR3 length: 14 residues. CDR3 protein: CASSETQGYQPQHF. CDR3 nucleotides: TGTGCCAGCAGTGAAACACAGGGATATCAGCCCCAGCATTTT.

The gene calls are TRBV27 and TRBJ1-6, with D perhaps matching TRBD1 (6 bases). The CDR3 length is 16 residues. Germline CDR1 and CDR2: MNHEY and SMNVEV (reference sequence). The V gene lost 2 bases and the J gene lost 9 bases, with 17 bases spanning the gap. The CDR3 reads CASSLPAGGGFSPLHF. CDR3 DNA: TGTGCCAGCAGTTTACCAGCCGGGGGCGGGTTTTCACCCCTCCACTTT.

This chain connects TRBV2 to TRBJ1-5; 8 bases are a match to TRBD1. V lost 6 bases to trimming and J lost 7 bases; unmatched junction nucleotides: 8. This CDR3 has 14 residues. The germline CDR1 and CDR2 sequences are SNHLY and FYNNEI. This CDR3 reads CASSEQGVKQPQHF. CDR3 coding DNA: TGTGCCAGCAGCGAACAGGGGGTAAAACAGCCCCAGCATTTT. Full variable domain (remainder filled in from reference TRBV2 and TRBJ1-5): EPEVTQTPSHQVTQMGQEVILRCVPISNHLYFYWYRQILGQKVEFLVSFYNNEISEKSEIFDDQFSVERPDGSNFTLKIRSTKLEDSAMYFCASSEQGVKQPQHFGDGTRLSIL.

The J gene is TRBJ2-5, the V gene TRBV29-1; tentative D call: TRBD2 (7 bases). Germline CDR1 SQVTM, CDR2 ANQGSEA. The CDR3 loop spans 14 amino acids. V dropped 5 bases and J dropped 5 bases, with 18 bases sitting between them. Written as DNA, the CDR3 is TGCAGCGTTCGAAGGACGGGGGGCGGTGAGACCCAGTACTTC. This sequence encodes CSVRRTGGGETQYF.

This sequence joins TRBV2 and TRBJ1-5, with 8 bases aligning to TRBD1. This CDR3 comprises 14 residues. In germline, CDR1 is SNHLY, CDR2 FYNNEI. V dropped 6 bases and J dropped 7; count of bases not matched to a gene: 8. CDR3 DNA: TGTGCCAGCAGAGACAGGGGCGGGGGACAGCCCCAGCATTTT. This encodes CASRDRGGGQPQHF.

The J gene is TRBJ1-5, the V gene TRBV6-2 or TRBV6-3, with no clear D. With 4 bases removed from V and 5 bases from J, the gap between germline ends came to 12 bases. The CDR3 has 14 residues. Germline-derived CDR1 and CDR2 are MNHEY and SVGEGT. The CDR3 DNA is TGTGCCAGCAGTTCCCTGACCCTGGATCAGCCCCAGCATTTT. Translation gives CASSSLTLDQPQHF.

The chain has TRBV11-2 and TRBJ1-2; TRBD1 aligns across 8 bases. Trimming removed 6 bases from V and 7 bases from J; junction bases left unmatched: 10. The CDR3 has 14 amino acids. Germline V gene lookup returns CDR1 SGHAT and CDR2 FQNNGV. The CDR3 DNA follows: TGTGCCAGCAGGGACAGGGACAACCCGTTTGGCTACACCTTC. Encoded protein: CASRDRDNPFGYTF.

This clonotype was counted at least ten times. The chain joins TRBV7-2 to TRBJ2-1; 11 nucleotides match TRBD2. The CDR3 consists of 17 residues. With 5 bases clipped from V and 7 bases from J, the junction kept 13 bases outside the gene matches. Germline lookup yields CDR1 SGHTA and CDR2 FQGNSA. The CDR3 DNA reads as TGTGCCAGCAGCATTGCCCTAGCGGGGGGCGGGCTGAATGAGCAGTTCTTC. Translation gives CASSIALAGGGLNEQFF.

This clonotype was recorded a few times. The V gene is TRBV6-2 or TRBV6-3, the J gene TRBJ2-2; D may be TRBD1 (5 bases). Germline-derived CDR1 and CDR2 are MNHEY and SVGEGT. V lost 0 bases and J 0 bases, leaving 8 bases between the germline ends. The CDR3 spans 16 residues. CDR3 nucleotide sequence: TGTGCCAGCAGTTACTCAGGGGCGTCGAACACCGGGGAGCTGTTTTTT. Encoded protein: CASSYSGASNTGELFF.

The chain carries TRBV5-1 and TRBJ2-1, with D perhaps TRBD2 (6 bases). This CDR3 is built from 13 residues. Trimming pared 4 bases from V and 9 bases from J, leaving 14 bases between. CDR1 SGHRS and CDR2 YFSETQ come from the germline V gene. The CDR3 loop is CASSPTRETEQFF. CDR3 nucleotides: TGCGCCAGCAGCCCCACCCGGGAGACTGAGCAGTTCTTC.

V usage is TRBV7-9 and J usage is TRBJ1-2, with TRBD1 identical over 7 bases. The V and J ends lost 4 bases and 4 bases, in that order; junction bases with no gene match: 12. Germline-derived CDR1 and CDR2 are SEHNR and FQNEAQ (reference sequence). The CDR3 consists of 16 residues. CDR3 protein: CASSSDRANILYGYTF. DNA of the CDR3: TGTGCCAGCAGCTCCGACAGGGCAAATATCCTCTATGGCTACACCTTC.

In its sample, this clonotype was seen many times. The CDR3 reads CASSPMGQLHEKLFF. CDR3 in DNA: TGTGCCAGCTCACCTATGGGACAGCTCCATGAAAAACTGTTTTTT. The chain has TRBV18 and TRBJ1-4; 7 nucleotides align to TRBD1. There are 15 residues in the CDR3. The V segment lost 3 bases and the J segment 6 bases; nucleotides outside the gene matches: 7. Germline CDR1 is KGHSH and CDR2 is LQKENI.

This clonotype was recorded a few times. CDR3 sequence (DNA): TGTGCCAGCAGTTCCGAGCGGGGCTACGAGCAGTACGTC. Its translation is CASSSERGYEQYV. The chain carries TRBV2 and TRBJ2-7; 7 bases agree with TRBD2. CDR1 SNHLY and CDR2 FYNNEI come from the germline V gene. This CDR3 region has 13 residues. The trim removed 5 bases at V and 3 bases at J, leaving 4 bases unmatched.

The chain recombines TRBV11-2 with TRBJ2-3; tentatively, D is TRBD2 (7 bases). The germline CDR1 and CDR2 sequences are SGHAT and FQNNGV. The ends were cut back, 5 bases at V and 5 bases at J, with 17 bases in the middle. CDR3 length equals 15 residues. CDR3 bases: TGTGCCAGCAGCCATACTCGCGGGGGCAAAGATACGCAGTATTTT. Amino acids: CASSHTRGGKDTQYF. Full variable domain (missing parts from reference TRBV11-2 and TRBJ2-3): EAGVAQSPRYKIIEKRQSVAFWCNPISGHATLYWYQQILGQGPKLLIQFQNNGVVDDSQLPKDRFSAERLKGVDSTLKIQPAKLEDSAVYLCASSHTRGGKDTQYFGPGTRLTVL.

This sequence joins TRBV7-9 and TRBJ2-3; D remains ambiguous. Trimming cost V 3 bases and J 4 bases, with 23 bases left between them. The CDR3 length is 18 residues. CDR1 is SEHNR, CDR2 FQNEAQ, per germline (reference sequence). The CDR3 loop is CASSLAILPPLYPDTQYF. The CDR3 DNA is TGTGCCAGCAGCTTGGCCATCTTGCCCCCGTTATACCCAGATACGCAGTATTTT.

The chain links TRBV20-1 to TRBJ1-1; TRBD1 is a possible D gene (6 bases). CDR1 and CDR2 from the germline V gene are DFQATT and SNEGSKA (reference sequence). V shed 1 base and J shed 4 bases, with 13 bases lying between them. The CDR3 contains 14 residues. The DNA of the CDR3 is TGCAGTGCTAGAGGGGACAAGGGCGGCACTGAAGCTTTCTTT. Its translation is CSARGDKGGTEAFF.

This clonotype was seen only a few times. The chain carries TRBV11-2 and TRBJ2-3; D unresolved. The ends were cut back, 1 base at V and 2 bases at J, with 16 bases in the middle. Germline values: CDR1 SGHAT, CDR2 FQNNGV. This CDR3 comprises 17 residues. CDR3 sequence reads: CASSLVSSGINTDTQYF. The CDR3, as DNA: TGTGCCAGCAGCTTAGTCTCTAGTGGAATTAACACAGATACGCAGTATTTT. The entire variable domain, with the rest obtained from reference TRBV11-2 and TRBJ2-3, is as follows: EAGVAQSPRYKIIEKRQSVAFWCNPISGHATLYWYQQILGQGPKLLIQFQNNGVVDDSQLPKDRFSAERLKGVDSTLKIQPAKLEDSAVYLCASSLVSSGINTDTQYFGPGTRLTVL.

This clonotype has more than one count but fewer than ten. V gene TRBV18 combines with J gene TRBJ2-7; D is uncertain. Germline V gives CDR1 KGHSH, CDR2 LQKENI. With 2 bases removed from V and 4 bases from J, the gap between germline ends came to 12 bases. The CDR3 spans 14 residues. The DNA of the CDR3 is TGTGCCAGCTCACCAGGGTGGAGCTCGTACGAGCAGTACGTC. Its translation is CASSPGWSSYEQYV.

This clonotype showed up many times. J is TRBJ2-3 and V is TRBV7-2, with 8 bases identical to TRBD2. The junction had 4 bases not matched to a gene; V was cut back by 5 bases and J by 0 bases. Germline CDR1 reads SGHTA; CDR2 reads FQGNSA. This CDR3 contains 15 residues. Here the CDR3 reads CASSPWTSSTDTQYF. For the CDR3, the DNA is TGTGCCAGCAGCCCCTGGACTAGCAGCACAGATACGCAGTATTTT.

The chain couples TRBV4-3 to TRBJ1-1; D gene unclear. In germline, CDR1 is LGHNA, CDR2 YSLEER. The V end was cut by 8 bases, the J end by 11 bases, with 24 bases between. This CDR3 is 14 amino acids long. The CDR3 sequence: CASGLRAPSTAAFF. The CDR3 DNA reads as TGCGCCAGCGGGCTACGGGCTCCCTCGACGGCGGCTTTCTTT.

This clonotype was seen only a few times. CDR3: CASRRRDPSTDTQYF. DNA of the CDR3: TGCGCCAGCAGGCGGAGGGATCCTAGCACAGATACGCAGTATTTT. V gene TRBV10-2 combines with J gene TRBJ2-3, with D possibly matching TRBD2 (6 bases). CDR3 length equals 15 residues. V lost 6 bases and J 0 bases, leaving 13 bases between the germline ends. Germline assignment: CDR1 WSHSY and CDR2 SAAADI.

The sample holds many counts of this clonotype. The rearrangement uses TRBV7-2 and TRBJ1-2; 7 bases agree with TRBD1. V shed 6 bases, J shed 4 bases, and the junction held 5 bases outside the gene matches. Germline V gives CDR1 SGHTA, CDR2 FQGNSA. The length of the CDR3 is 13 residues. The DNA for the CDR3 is TGTGCCAGCAGGACACGGGACAGCTATGGCTACACCTTC. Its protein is CASRTRDSYGYTF. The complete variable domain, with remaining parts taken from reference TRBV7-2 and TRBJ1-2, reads GAGVSQSPSNKVTEKGKDVELRCDPISGHTALYWYRQSLGQGLEFLIYFQGNSAPDKSGLPSDRFSAERTGGSVSTLTIQRTQQEDSAVYLCASRTRDSYGYTFGSGTRLTVV.

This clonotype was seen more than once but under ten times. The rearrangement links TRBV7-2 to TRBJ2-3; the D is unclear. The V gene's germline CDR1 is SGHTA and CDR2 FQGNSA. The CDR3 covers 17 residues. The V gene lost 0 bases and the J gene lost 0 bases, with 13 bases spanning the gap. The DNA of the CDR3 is TGTGCCAGCAGCTTAGCGCAGGTAGCCCCTAGCACAGATACGCAGTATTTT. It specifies CASSLAQVAPSTDTQYF.